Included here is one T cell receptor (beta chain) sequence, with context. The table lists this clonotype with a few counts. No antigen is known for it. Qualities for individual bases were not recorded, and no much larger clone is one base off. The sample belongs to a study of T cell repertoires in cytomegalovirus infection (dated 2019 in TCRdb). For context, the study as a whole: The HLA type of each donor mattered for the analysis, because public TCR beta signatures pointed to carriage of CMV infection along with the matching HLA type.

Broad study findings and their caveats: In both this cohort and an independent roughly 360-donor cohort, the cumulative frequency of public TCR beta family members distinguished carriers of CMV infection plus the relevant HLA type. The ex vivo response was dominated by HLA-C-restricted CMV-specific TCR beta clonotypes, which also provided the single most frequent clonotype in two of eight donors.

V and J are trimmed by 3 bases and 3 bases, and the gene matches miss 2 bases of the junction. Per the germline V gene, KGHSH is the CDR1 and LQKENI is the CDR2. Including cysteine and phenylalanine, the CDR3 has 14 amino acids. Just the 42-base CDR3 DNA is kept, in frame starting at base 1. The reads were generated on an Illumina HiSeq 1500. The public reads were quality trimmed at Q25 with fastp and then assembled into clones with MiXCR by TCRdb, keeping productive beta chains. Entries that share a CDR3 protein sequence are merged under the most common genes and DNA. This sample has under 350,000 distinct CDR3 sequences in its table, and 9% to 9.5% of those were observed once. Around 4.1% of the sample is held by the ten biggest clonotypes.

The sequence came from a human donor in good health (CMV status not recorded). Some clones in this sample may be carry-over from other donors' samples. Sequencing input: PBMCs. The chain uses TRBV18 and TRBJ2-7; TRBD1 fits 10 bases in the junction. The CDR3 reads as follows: CASSPDRGVYEQYF. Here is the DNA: TGTGCCAGCTCACCGGACAGGGGGGTCTACGAGCAGTACTTC.